Each of the 5 T cell receptor beta chains below was sequenced from the same sample in a study of blood T cell repertoires in COVID-19. Libraries were prepared by immunoSEQ multiplex PCR; TCRdb keeps only in-frame clonotypes and omits some of them. The sample consists of roughly 67,000 clones, roughly 80% of them appearing once. Source material: peripheral blood. The receptors originated from a man aged 45 to 65 with active COVID-19.

This chain links TRBV2 with TRBJ2-6; TRBD1 aligns across 7 bases. V was pared by 4 bases and J by 4 bases, with 4 bases of the junction left unmatched. The CDR3 sequence is 15 residues long. Per the germline V gene, CDR1 is SNHLY and CDR2 is FYNNEI. The CDR3 loop is CASSVTGNGANVLTF. CDR3 DNA sequence: TGTGCCAGCAGTGTGACAGGGAACGGGGCCAACGTCCTGACTTTC. The variable domain in full, completed from reference TRBV2 and TRBJ2-6, reads EPEVTQTPSHQVTQMGQEVILRCVPISNHLYFYWYRQILGQKVEFLVSFYNNEISEKSEIFDDQFSVERPDGSNFTLKIRSTKLEDSAMYFCASSVTGNGANVLTFGAGSRLTVL.

The chain joins TRBV4-2 to TRBJ2-7; 12 nucleotides line up with TRBD2. V trimming: 4 bases; J trimming: 9 bases; junction bases outside the gene matches: 13. CDR3 size: 16 residues. Per the germline V gene, CDR1 is LGHNA and CDR2 is YNFKEQ. The CDR3 loop reads CASSPDGLAGGRRQYF. The CDR3 coding sequence is TGTGCCAGCAGCCCCGACGGGCTAGCGGGGGGGAGGCGGCAGTACTTC.

This clone has a single count. This chain links TRBV15 with TRBJ2-7; D possibly corresponds to TRBD2 (6 bases). The V gene lost 4 bases and the J gene lost 10 bases, with 11 bases spanning the gap. Germline CDR1 and CDR2: LNHNV and YYDKDF (reference sequence). CDR3 length: 11 amino acids. The CDR3 DNA reads as TGTGCCACCAGCAACGGGGCGGGACAGTACTTC. Translation: CATSNGAGQYF.

The CDR3 coding sequence is TGTGCCAGCAGCCTAGAAGCGGGAACCAATGAGCAGTTCTTC. Translating it yields CASSLEAGTNEQFF. The gene calls are TRBV27 and TRBJ2-1, with TRBD2 identical over 7 bases. There are 14 residues in the CDR3. The germline gives CDR1 MNHEY, CDR2 SMNVEV (reference sequence). The junction had 8 bases not matched to a gene; V was cut back by 6 bases and J by 6 bases.

This clone came up once. The rearrangement joins TRBV5-4 to TRBJ2-1; the match to TRBD2 covers 14 bases. V shed 4 bases and J 5 bases; nucleotides not matched to a gene: 2. Germline values: CDR1 SGHNT, CDR2 YYREEE (reference sequence). The CDR3 covers 15 residues. This CDR3 reads CASSPGLAGDNEQFF. In nucleotides, the CDR3 is TGTGCCAGCAGCCCGGGACTAGCGGGAGACAATGAGCAGTTCTTC.